Ten or more counts support the clone carrying this T cell receptor (beta chain). The antigen is not known. The CDR3 sequence is 11 residues long. These data are taken from a study of regulatory T cells in long-lasting Graves disease. Across the study: Persistent cases took antithyroid drugs over 5 years and stayed TSH receptor antibody positive.

Time point: persistent/refractory GD, antithyroid drugs over 5 years with positive TRAb. PBMC-derived RNA was used for the TCR library. General study findings and limits: Only a small sample size was used, which may have cut accuracy.

Construction of the TCR beta libraries employed iRepertoire HTBI primers in conjunction with Arm-PCR of CDR3 regions. One entry per CDR3 protein, called by TCRdb with MiXCR from the multiplex PCR reads. The repertoire consists of 300,000 to 350,000 distinct CDR3 sequences, with about 20% occurring once and the leading ten covering less than 30%. V gene TRBV12-3 or TRBV12-4 combines with J gene TRBJ1-3; D perhaps matches TRBD1 (5 bases). The specimen comprised peripheral blood mononuclear cells (PBMCs), sampled when the disease was refractory, from a patient treated with antithyroid drugs. The TCR sequence derives from a female donor with Graves disease. In DNA form, the CDR3 reads TGTGCGGTCCGGAGGGGCGGCACCATATATTTT. It specifies CAVRRGGTIYF.